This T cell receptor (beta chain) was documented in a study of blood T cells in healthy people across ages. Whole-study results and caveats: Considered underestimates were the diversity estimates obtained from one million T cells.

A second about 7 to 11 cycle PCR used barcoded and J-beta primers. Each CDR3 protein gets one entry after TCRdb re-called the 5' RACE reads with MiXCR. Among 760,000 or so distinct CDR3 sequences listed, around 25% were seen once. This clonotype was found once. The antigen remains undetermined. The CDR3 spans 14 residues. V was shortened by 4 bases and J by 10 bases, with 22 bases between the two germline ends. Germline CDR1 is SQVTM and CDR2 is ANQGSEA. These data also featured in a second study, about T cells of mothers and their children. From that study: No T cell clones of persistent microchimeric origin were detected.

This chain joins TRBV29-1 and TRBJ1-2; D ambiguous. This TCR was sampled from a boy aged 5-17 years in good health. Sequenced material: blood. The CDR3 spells CSVVGGPPGGDYTF. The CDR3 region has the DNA TGCAGCGTTGTCGGCGGGCCTCCCGGCGGGGACTACACCTTC.